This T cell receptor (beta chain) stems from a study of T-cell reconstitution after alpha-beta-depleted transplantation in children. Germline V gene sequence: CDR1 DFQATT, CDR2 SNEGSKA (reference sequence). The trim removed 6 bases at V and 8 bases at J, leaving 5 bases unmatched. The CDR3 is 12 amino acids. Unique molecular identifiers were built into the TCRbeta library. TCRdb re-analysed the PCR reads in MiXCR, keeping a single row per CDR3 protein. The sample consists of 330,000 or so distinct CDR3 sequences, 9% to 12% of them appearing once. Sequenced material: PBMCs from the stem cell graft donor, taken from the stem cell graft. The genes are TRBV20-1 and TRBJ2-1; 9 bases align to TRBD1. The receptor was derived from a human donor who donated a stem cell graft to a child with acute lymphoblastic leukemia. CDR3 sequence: CSAGQGMYEQFF. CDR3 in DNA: TGCAGTGCAGGACAGGGGATGTATGAGCAGTTCTTC.